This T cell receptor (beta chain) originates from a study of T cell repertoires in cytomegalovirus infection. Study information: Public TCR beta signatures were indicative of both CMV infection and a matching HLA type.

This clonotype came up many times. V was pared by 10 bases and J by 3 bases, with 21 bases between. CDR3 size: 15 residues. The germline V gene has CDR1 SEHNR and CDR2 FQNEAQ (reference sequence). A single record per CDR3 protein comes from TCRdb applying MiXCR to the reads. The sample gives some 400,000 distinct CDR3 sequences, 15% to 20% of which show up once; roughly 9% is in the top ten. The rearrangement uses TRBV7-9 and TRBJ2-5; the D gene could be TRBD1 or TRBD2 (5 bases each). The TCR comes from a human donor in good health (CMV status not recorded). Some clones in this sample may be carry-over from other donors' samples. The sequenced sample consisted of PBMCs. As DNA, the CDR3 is TGTGCCACCCCACCCTATCCCGGGGCCAAAGAGACCCAGTACTTC. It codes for CATPPYPGAKETQYF. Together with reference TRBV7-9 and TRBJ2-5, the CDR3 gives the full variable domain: DTGVSQNPRHKITKRGQNVTFRCDPISEHNRLYWYRQTLGQGPEFLTYFQNEAQLEKSRLLSDRFSAERPKGSFSTLEIQRTEQGDSAMYLCATPPYPGAKETQYFGPGTRLLVL.